Listed below are T cell receptor beta chains from one sample, sequenced in a study of control samples from healthy donors and cancer patients. Repertoires were generated with immunoSEQ multiplex PCR, while TCRdb's copy carries only in-frame clones and drops some. The data contain about 120,000 clones, around 89% of them singletons. Sample: blood. These receptors came from a man in his forties or fifties in good health. Each CDR3 is given with its conserved first and last residue. The order of the fields is clone size, CDR3 length, V gene, D gene, J gene, CDR3 DNA, CDR3 protein. The D gene is left open where the match is weak. Size tells how often a clone was seen (once, few, many) or the class of an expanded clone, and some rows leave it out.

>NA|15|TRBV27|TRBD1|TRBJ1-3
TGTGCCAGCAGTACAGGGGGACGCTCTGGAAACACCATATATTTT
CASSTGGRSGNTIYF
>NA|13|TRBV7-6|NA|TRBJ1-1
TGTGCCAGCAGCTTAACGATGAACACTGAAGCTTTCTTT
CASSLTMNTEAFF
>NA|12|TRBV12-3/TRBV12-4|TRBD1|TRBJ1-5
TGTGCCAGCAGTTCAGGGGGACAGCCCCAGCATTTT
CASSSGGQPQHF
>NA|14|TRBV7-8|NA|TRBJ1-3
TGTGCCAGCAGCTTAGGGACGGCTGGAAACACCATATATTTT
CASSLGTAGNTIYF
>NA|16|TRBV6-5|TRBD2|TRBJ2-5
TGTGCCAGCAGTTACGGGCTAGCGGGGGGGATGGAGACCCAGTACTTC
CASSYGLAGGMETQYF
>NA|13|TRBV7-9|NA|TRBJ1-1
TGTGCCAGCAAAGGACAGCCGAACACTGAAGCTTTCTTT
CASKGQPNTEAFF
>NA|15|TRBV27|TRBD1|TRBJ2-1
TGTGCCAGCAGACCCGGGACAGGATCCTACAATGAGCAGTTCTTC
CASRPGTGSYNEQFF
>NA|15|TRBV10-3|TRBD2|TRBJ2-3
TGTGCCATCAGTGAAAGGCGGGGGGACACAGATACGCAGTATTTT
CAISERRGDTDTQYF
>NA|17|TRBV7-2|TRBD2|TRBJ2-5
TGTGCCAGCAGCGAACAGTCGGTGGCGCGGGGGGGGGAGACCCAGTACTTC
CASSEQSVARGGETQYF
>NA|14|TRBV7-2|NA|TRBJ2-7
TGTGCCAGCAGCTTAGCTAGCGGCTCCTACGAGCAGTACTTC
CASSLASGSYEQYF
>NA|13|TRBV3-1/TRBV3-2|NA|TRBJ1-1
TGTGCCAGCAGCCAAGGGGGGGCGATAGAAGCTTTCTTT
CASSQGGAIEAFF
>NA|15|TRBV5-1|TRBD1|TRBJ2-5
TGCGCCAGCAGCCGGAATCGGGACAGCCAAGAGACCCAGTACTTC
CASSRNRDSQETQYF
>NA|15|TRBV9|TRBD2|TRBJ2-1
TGTGCCAGCAGCCTAGGGCTAGCGGCCTACAATGAGCAGTTCTTC
CASSLGLAAYNEQFF
>NA|16|TRBV19|TRBD1|TRBJ1-6
TGTGCCAGTAGTACCCGGACAGGGGAAAGAGGATCACCCCTCCACTTT
CASSTRTGERGSPLHF
>NA|13|TRBV5-5|NA|TRBJ1-2
TGTGCCAGCAGGGTGGTTCCTAACTATGGCTACACCTTC
CASRVVPNYGYTF
>NA|16|TRBV28|TRBD1|TRBJ1-3
TGTGCCAGCAGAGGACAGGTTCCCAACTCTGGAAACACCATATATTTT
CASRGQVPNSGNTIYF
>once|13|TRBV19|NA|TRBJ1-1
TGTGCCAGTAGGGTAGGTAGCAACACTGAAGCTTTCTTT
CASRVGSNTEAFF
>NA|16|TRBV7-2|NA|TRBJ2-2
TGTGCCAGCAGCTTAGTGGGGACACCGAACACCGGGGAGCTGTTTTTT
CASSLVGTPNTGELFF
>NA|12|TRBV5-4|NA|TRBJ2-4
TGTGCCGGGGGGTCTTCGGGAAACATTCAGTACTTC
CAGGSSGNIQYF
>NA|13|TRBV6-5|NA|TRBJ1-4
TGTGCCACCCGGTGGTTGACTAATGAAAAACTGTTTTTT
CATRWLTNEKLFF
>NA|13|TRBV20-1|TRBD1|TRBJ1-2
TGCAGTGCTAGTACAGGGGGCCTCTATGGCTACACCTTC
CSASTGGLYGYTF
>NA|13|TRBV6-5|NA|TRBJ2-1
TGTGCCAGCAGTAAACGATCGTACAATGAGCAGTTCTTC
CASSKRSYNEQFF
>NA|13|TRBV4-3|NA|TRBJ1-1
TGCGCCAGCAGCGGAACAGTGAACACTGAAGCTTTCTTT
CASSGTVNTEAFF
>NA|13|TRBV19|NA|TRBJ1-1
TGTGCCAGTACTTGGGGAGGGGACACTGAAGCTTTCTTT
CASTWGGDTEAFF
>NA|16|TRBV6-6|NA|TRBJ1-3
TGTGCCAGCAGTTACTCCGATTCCAACTCTGGAAACACCATATATTTT
CASSYSDSNSGNTIYF
>NA|13|TRBV29-1|NA|TRBJ1-3
TGCAGCGTCCAGGGGCTTTCTGGAAACACCATATATTTT
CSVQGLSGNTIYF
>few|14|TRBV5-6|NA|TRBJ1-5
TGTGCCAGCAGCTTATGGGGAGGCGGTCAGCCCCAGCATTTT
CASSLWGGGQPQHF
>NA|13|TRBV12-3/TRBV12-4|NA|TRBJ2-5
TGTGCCAGCAGTTTAGTCGGGACAGAGACCCAGTACTTC
CASSLVGTETQYF
>NA|15|TRBV7-8|TRBD1|TRBJ2-7
TGTGCCAGTGAAAAAACCCGGGACAGGGGCTACGAGCAGTACTTC
CASEKTRDRGYEQYF
>NA|14|TRBV6-2/TRBV6-3|NA|TRBJ2-3
TGTGCCAGCAGTTACTCGAGTGTAGAAGATACGCAGTATTTT
CASSYSSVEDTQYF
>NA|12|TRBV9|NA|TRBJ1-4
TGTGCCAGCAGCGTAGGAACTGAAAAACTGTTTTTT
CASSVGTEKLFF
>NA|13|TRBV30|NA|TRBJ2-7
TGTGCCTGGAGGGCTACAGGGATGAACGAGCAGTACTTC
CAWRATGMNEQYF
>NA|15|TRBV2|NA|TRBJ1-3
TGTGCCAGCAGTGATATTAAGGTCTCTGGAAACACCATATATTTT
CASSDIKVSGNTIYF
>NA|15|TRBV5-6|NA|TRBJ2-1
TGTGCCAGCAGCTTGGGAAGGGGAGCTTACAATGAGCAGTTCTTC
CASSLGRGAYNEQFF
>NA|17|TRBV7-8|TRBD2|TRBJ2-7
TGTGCCAGCACCCCGAGGGCAGGGACGGGGGGGCCTGGCGAGCAGTACTTC
CASTPRAGTGGPGEQYF
>few|15|TRBV21-1|NA|TRBJ2-7
TGTGCCAGCGGATTCCTTACAGGGCCTGGCTACGAGCAGTACTTC
CASGFLTGPGYEQYF
>NA|10|TRBV29-1|NA|TRBJ2-3
TGCACGGGACTCGGGGATACGCAGTATTTT
CTGLGDTQYF
>NA|16|TRBV11-2|NA|TRBJ1-6
TGTGCCAGCAGCACGGGGCATTTTTACTATAATTCACCCCTCCACTTT
CASSTGHFYYNSPLHF
>once|15|TRBV6-2/TRBV6-3|TRBD2|TRBJ2-7
TGTGCCAGCAGTTCTTCTAGCGGGGGTTCCTACGAGCAGTACTTC
CASSSSSGGSYEQYF
>NA|13|TRBV15|NA|TRBJ1-2
TGTGCCACCAGCAGAGATGGGAACAGTGGCTACACCTTC
CATSRDGNSGYTF
>NA|15|TRBV7-6|NA|TRBJ2-2
TGTGCCAGCAGCCCGACGGGATCCAACACCGGGGAGCTGTTTTTT
CASSPTGSNTGELFF
>NA|15|TRBV18|TRBD2|TRBJ2-1
TGTGCCAGCTCACCACTAGCGGGGGGGAACAATGAGCAGTTCTTC
CASSPLAGGNNEQFF
>NA|14|TRBV2|TRBD1|TRBJ1-1
TGTGCCAGCAGTGTTCGGCCAGGGGGGGGTGGAGCTTTCTTT
CASSVRPGGGGAFF
>NA|15|TRBV5-4|NA|TRBJ1-1
TGTGCCAGCAGCTTGAACTGGGGAGAGTGGACTGAAGCTTTCTTT
CASSLNWGEWTEAFF
>NA|14|TRBV9|NA|TRBJ2-2
TGTGCCAGCAGGGGCAGCGGGAACACCGGGGAGCTGTTTTTT
CASRGSGNTGELFF
>NA|16|TRBV27|NA|TRBJ1-2
TGTGCCAGCAGTTCCCATACGAACAGGAAGGGGGTGAGCTACACCTTC
CASSSHTNRKGVSYTF
>NA|17|TRBV9|NA|TRBJ1-1
TGTGCCAGCAGCGTAGCTACGGGGGAAGGGATGGGGACTGAAGCTTTCTTT
CASSVATGEGMGTEAFF
>NA|17|TRBV24-1|NA|TRBJ2-3
TGTGCCACCAGTGACCCGTCCGACTGGCTTTCCGCAGATACGCAGTATTTT
CATSDPSDWLSADTQYF
>once|12|TRBV12-3/TRBV12-4|NA|TRBJ1-5
TGTGCCAGCAGTTTAGCGGGACAGCCCCAGCATTTT
CASSLAGQPQHF
>NA|13|TRBV19|TRBD1|TRBJ2-5
TGTGCCAGTAGTTCCAGGGGGCTGGAGACCCAGTACTTC
CASSSRGLETQYF
>NA|14|TRBV6-1|NA|TRBJ1-2
TGTGCCAGCAGTGAGGGGGGCGCGGGCTATGGCTACACCTTC
CASSEGGAGYGYTF
>NA|14|TRBV5-4|TRBD1|TRBJ1-2
TGTGCCAGCAGCCTGGGGACAGGGTCCTATGGCTACACCTTC
CASSLGTGSYGYTF
>NA|15|TRBV2|NA|TRBJ1-1
TGTGCCAGCAGTGAGTCCTGGCAGGAGAACACTGAAGCTTTCTTT
CASSESWQENTEAFF
>NA|13|TRBV6-1|NA|TRBJ1-2
TGTGCCAGCAGTGAATCAGGGCTGGAGGGCTACACCTTC
CASSESGLEGYTF